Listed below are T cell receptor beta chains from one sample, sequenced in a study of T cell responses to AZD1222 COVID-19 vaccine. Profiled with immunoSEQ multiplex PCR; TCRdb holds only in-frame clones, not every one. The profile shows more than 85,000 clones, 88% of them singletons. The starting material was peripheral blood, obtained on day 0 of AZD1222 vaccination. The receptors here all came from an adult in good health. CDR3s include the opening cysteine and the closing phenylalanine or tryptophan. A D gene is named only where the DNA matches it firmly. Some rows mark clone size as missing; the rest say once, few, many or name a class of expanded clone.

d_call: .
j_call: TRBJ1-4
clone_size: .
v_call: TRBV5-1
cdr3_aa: CASSEEPGDEKLFF
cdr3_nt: TGCGCCAGCAGTGAGGAGCCGGGGGACGAAAAACTGTTTTTT

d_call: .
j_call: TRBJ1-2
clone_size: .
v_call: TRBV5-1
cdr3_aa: CASSPGNPNYGYTF
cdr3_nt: TGCGCCAGCAGCCCAGGGAATCCGAACTATGGCTACACCTTC

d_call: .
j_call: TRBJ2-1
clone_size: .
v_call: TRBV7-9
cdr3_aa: CASSLVGVSYNEQFF
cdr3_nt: TGTGCCAGCAGCTTAGTTGGGGTATCCTACAATGAGCAGTTCTTC

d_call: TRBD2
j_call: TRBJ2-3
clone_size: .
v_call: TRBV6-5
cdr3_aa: CASSYWGTSDTDTQYF
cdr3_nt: TGTGCCAGCAGTTACTGGGGGACTAGCGACACAGATACGCAGTATTTT

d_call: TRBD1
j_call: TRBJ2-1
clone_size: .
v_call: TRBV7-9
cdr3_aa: CASSETGSSYNEQFF
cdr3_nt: TGTGCCAGCAGCGAGACAGGGAGCTCCTACAATGAGCAGTTCTTC

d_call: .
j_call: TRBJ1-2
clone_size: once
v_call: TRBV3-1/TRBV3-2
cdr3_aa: CASSTTAIYGYTF
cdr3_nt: TGTGCCAGCAGCACGACAGCGATCTATGGCTACACCTTC

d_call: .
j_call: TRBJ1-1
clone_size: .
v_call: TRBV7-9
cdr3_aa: CASSPYRSNTEAFF
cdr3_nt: TGTGCCAGCAGCCCGTACAGGTCGAACACTGAAGCTTTCTTT

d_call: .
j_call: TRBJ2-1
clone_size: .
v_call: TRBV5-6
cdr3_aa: CASSGSAAGLGIKQFF
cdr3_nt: TGTGCCAGCAGCGGGTCGGCGGCAGGGCTCGGTATTAAGCAGTTCTTC

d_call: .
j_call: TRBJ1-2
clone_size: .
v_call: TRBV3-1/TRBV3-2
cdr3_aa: CASSQARKTYGGYGSYTF
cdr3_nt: TGTGCCAGCAGCCAGGCCCGCAAGACCTATGGAGGGTACGGGAGCTACACCTTC

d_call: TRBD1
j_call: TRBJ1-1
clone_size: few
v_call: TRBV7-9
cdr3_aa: CASSPKGGGPGGTEAFF
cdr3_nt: TGTGCCAGCAGCCCCAAAGGAGGGGGCCCTGGAGGGACTGAAGCTTTCTTT

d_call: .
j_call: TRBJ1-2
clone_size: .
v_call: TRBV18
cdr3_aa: CASSAQDGYTF
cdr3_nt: TGTGCCAGCTCAGCACAGGATGGCTACACCTTC

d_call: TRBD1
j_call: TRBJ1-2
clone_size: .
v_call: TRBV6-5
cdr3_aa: CASTDRANYGYTF
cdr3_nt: TGTGCCAGCACGGACAGGGCTAACTATGGCTACACCTTC

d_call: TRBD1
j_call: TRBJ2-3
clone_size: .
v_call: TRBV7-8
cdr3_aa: CASSLTGGNGADTQYF
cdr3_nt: TGTGCCAGCAGCTTGACAGGGGGCAATGGGGCAGATACGCAGTATTTT

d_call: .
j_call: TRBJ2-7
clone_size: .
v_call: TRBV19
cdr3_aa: CASSRGFYSEQYF
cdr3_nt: TGTGCCAGTAGTAGAGGGTTCTATTCCGAGCAGTACTTC

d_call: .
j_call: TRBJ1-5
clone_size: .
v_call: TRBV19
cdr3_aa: CASSISEGTKPQHF
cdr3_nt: TGTGCCAGTAGTATAAGTGAGGGGACGAAGCCCCAGCATTTT

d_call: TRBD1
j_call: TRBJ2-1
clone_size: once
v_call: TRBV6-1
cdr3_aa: CASSETGGAYNEQFF
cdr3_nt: TGTGCCAGCAGTGAGACAGGGGGGGCCTACAATGAGCAGTTCTTC

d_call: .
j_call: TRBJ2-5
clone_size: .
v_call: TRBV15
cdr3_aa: CATSRDRASDLETQYF
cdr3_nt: TGTGCCACCAGCAGAGATAGGGCATCGGATCTGGAGACCCAGTACTTC

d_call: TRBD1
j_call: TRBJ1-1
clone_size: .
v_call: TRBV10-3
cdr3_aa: CAISWDRDTEAFF
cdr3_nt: TGTGCCATCAGTTGGGACAGGGACACTGAAGCTTTCTTT

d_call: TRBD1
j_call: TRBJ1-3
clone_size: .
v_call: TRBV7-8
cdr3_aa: CASSIGTAGNTIYF
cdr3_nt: TGTGCCAGCAGCATTGGGACAGCTGGAAACACCATATATTTT

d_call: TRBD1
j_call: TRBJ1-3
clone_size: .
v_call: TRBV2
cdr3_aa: CASRAPGQGFSGNTIYF
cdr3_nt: TGTGCCAGCAGAGCGCCGGGACAGGGGTTCTCTGGAAACACCATATATTTT

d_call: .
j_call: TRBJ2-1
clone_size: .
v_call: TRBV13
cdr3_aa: CASSLGEFNAFF
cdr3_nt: TGTGCCAGCAGCCTGGGGGAATTTAATGCGTTCTTC

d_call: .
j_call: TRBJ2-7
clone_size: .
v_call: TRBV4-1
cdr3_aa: CASSQDRDLLNEQYF
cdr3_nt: TGCGCCAGCAGCCAAGATCGGGATCTTCTTAACGAGCAGTACTTC

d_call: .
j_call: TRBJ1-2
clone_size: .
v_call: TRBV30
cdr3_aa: CAWGSSGYTF
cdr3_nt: TGTGCCTGGGGGAGCAGCGGCTACACCTTC

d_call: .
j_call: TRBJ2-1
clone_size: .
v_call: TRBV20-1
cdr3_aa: CSASDFAGMPTEEQFF
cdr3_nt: TGCAGTGCTAGTGATTTCGCGGGAATGCCGACGGAGGAGCAGTTCTTC

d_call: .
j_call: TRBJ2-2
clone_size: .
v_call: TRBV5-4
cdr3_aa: CASSRELSRTGTGELFF
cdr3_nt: TGTGCCAGCAGCAGGGAGCTCTCTAGAACAGGCACCGGGGAGCTGTTTTTT

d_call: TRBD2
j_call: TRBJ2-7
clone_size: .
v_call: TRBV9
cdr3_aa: CASSVEAGVSYEQYF
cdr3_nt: TGTGCCAGCAGCGTAGAAGCGGGGGTGTCGTACGAGCAGTACTTC

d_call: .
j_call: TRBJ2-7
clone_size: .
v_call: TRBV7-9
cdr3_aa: CASSLGTTRANGYEQYF
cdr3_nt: TGTGCCAGCAGCTTAGGTACCACCAGGGCGAATGGTTACGAGCAGTACTTC

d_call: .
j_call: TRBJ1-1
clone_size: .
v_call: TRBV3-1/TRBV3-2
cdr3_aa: CASSQGYLNTEAFF
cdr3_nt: TGTGCCAGCAGCCAAGGGTACTTGAACACTGAAGCTTTCTTT

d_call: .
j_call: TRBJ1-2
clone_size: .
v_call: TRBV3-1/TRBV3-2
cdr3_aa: CASSQGENYGYTF
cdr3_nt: TGTGCCAGCAGCCAAGGCGAAAACTATGGCTACACCTTC

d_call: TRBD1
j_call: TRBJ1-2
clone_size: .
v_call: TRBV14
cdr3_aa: CASSRGQGPDGYTF
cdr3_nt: TGTGCCAGCAGCCGCGGACAGGGGCCAGATGGCTACACCTTC

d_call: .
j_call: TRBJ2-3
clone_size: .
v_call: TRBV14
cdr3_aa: CASSQTIGGAWGDTQYF
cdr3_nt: TGTGCCAGCAGCCAAACCATAGGTGGGGCCTGGGGAGATACGCAGTATTTT

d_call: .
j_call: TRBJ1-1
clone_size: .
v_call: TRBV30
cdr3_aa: CAWRRRQREAFF
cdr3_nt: TGTGCCTGGAGACGAAGACAGCGTGAAGCTTTCTTT